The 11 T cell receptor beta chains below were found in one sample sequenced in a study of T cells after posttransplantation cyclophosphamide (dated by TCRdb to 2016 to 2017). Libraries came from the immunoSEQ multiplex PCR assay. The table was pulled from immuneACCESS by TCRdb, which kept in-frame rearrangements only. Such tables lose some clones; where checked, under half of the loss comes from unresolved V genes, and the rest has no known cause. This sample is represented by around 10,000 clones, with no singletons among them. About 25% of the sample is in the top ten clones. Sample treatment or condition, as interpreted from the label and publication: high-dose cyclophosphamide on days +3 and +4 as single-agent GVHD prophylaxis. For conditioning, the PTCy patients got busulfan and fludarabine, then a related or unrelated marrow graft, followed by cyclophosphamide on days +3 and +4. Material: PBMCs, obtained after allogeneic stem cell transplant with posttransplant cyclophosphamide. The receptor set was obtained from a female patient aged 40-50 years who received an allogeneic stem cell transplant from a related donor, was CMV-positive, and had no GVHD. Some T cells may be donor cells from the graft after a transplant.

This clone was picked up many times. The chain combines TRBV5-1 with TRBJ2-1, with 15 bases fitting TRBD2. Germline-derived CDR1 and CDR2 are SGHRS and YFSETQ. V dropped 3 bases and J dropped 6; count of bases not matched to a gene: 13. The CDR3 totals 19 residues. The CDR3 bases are TGCGCCAGCAGCTCTCCCTGGACTAGCGGGGGGGCGATGGGCAATGAGCAGTTCTTC. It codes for CASSSPWTSGGAMGNEQFF.

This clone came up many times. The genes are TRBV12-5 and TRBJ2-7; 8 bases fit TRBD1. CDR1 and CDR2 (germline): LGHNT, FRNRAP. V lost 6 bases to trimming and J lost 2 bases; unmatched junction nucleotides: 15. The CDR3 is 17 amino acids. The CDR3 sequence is CASGFRGLVGVPYEQYF. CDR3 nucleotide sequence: TGTGCTAGTGGGTTCAGGGGGCTTGTAGGGGTCCCCTACGAGCAGTACTTC.

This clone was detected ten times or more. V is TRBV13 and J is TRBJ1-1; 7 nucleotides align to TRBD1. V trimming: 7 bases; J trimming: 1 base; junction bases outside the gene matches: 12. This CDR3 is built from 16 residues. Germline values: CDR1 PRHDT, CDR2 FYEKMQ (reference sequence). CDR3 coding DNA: TGTGCCAGCACCTACCCGGAACAGGGGAGGAACACTGAAGCTTTCTTT. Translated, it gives CASTYPEQGRNTEAFF.

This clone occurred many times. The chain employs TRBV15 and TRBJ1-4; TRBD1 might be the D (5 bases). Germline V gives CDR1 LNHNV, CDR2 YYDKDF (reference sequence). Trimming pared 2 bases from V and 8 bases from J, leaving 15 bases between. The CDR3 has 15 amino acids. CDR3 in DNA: TGTGCCACCAGCAGACTTCGGGGGATCAAGGAAAAACTGTTTTTT. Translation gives CATSRLRGIKEKLFF.

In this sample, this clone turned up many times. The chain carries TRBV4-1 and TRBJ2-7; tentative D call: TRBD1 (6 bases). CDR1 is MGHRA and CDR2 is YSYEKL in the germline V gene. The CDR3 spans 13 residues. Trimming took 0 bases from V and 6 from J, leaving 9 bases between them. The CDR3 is CASSQDQGREQYF. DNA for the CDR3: TGCGCCAGCAGCCAAGATCAGGGGCGCGAGCAGTACTTC.

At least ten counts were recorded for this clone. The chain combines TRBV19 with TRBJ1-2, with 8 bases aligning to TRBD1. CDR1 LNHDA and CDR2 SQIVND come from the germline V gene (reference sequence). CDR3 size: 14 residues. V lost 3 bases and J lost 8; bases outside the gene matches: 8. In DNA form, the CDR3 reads TGTGCCAGTAGTATTCCCGGGACAGGTGGAGGCTACACCTTC. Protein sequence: CASSIPGTGGGYTF.

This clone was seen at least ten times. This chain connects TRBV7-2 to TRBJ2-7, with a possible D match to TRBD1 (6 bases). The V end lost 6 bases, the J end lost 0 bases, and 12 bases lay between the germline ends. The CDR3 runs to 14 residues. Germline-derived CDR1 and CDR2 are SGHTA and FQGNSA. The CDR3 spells CASSRGISSYEQYF. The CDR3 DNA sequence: TGTGCCAGCAGTAGGGGGATAAGCTCCTACGAGCAGTACTTC. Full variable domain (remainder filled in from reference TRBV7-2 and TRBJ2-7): GAGVSQSPSNKVTEKGKDVELRCDPISGHTALYWYRQSLGQGLEFLIYFQGNSAPDKSGLPSDRFSAERTGGSVSTLTIQRTQQEDSAVYLCASSRGISSYEQYFGPGTRLTVT.

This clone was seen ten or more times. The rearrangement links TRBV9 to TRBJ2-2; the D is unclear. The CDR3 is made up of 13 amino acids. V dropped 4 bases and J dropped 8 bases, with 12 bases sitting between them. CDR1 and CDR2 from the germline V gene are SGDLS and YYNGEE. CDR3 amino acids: CASSRKVSGELFF. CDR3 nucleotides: TGTGCCAGCAGCCGTAAGGTATCTGGGGAGCTGTTTTTT.

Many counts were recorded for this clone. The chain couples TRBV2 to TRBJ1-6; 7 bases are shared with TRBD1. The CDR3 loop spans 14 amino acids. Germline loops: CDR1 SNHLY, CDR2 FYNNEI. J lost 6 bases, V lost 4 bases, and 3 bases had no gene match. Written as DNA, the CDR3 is TGTGCCAGCAGTGGGGGACAGCCTAATTCACCCCTCCACTTT. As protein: CASSGGQPNSPLHF.

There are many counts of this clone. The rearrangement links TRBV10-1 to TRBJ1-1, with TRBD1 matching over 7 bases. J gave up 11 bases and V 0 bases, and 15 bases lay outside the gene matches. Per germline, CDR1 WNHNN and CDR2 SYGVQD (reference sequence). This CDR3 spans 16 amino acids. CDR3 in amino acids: CASSESRVPGQSLAFF. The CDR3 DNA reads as TGCGCCAGCAGTGAGTCGAGGGTCCCGGGACAGTCGTTGGCTTTCTTT.

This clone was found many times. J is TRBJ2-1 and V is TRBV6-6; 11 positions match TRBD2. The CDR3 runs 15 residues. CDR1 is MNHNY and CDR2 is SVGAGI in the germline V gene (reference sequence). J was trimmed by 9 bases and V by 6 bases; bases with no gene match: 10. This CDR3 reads CASRPLAGAPGEQFF. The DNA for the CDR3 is TGTGCCAGCAGGCCACTAGCGGGGGCCCCGGGTGAGCAGTTCTTC.